A selection of T cell receptor beta chains follows, all from one sample in a study of blood T cell repertoires in COVID-19. Profiled with immunoSEQ multiplex PCR; TCRdb holds only in-frame clones, not every one. The table lists roughly 280,000 clones, around nine tenths of them singletons. The sample taken for sequencing was peripheral blood. These receptors all come from a man aged 50-60 years with acute or convalescent COVID-19. CDR3s include the opening cysteine and the closing phenylalanine or tryptophan. A D gene is named only where the DNA matches it firmly. Clone size, where shown, is once, few, many, or a class for clones that have expanded.

j_call | v_call | clone_size | d_call | cdr3_length | cdr3_aa | cdr3_nt
TRBJ1-5 | TRBV12-5 | . | . | 17 | CASGLVLRQGIHQPQHF | TGTGCTAGTGGTTTGGTACTTCGGCAGGGGATCCATCAGCCCCAGCATTTT
TRBJ2-3 | TRBV19 | . | TRBD1 | 16 | CASSIRRGLGTDTQYF | TGTGCCAGTAGTATTCGCAGGGGGCTAGGCACAGATACGCAGTATTTT
TRBJ2-5 | TRBV7-9 | once | . | 12 | CASSLSGETQYF | TGTGCCAGCAGCCTCAGCGGTGAGACCCAGTACTTC
TRBJ2-2 | TRBV23-1 | . | . | 15 | CASSQSRREHGELFF | TGCGCCAGCAGTCAATCGCGGAGGGAGCACGGGGAGCTGTTTTTT
TRBJ1-3 | TRBV9 | . | . | 15 | CASSVDGYSGNTIYF | TGTGCCAGCAGCGTAGACGGTTACTCTGGAAACACCATATATTTT
TRBJ1-5 | TRBV6-4 | . | . | 14 | CASSVSYSNQPQHF | TGTGCCAGCAGTGTGAGCTATAGCAATCAGCCCCAGCATTTT
TRBJ1-1 | TRBV6-5 | . | . | 16 | CASSYRGIGGNTEAFF | TGTGCCAGCAGTTATCGGGGGATCGGGGGGAACACTGAAGCTTTCTTT
TRBJ2-7 | TRBV5-6 | . | TRBD1 | 18 | CASSLVSGRGLSSYEQYF | TGTGCCAGCAGCTTGGTTTCGGGCAGGGGGCTTAGCTCCTACGAGCAGTACTTC
TRBJ2-3 | TRBV6-5 | . | . | 15 | CASSYSPGGTDTQYF | TGTGCCAGCAGTTACTCGCCCGGAGGCACAGATACGCAGTATTTT
TRBJ1-2 | TRBV18 | . | TRBD1 | 14 | CASSPGTASYGYTF | TGTGCCAGCTCACCAGGGACAGCCAGTTATGGCTACACCTTC
TRBJ1-3 | TRBV7-9 | . | . | 16 | CASSLGGATSGNTIYF | TGTGCCAGCAGCCTCGGGGGGGCCACCTCTGGAAACACCATATATTTT
TRBJ2-3 | TRBV6-5 | . | . | 13 | CASSPVHTDTQYF | TGTGCCAGCAGTCCAGTTCACACAGATACGCAGTATTTT
TRBJ1-2 | TRBV18 | . | TRBD1 | 14 | CASSPLDRVDGYTF | TGTGCCAGCTCACCGCTGGACAGGGTAGATGGCTACACCTTC
TRBJ1-3 | TRBV3-1/TRBV3-2 | . | TRBD1 | 15 | CASSHLDRGGNTIYF | TGTGCCAGCAGCCACTTGGACAGGGGCGGAAACACCATATATTTT
TRBJ1-2 | TRBV7-2 | . | . | 17 | CASSFPGSGSVSYGYTF | TGTGCCAGCAGCTTTCCGGGGTCGGGCAGTGTTTCGTACGGCTACACCTTC
TRBJ2-5 | TRBV29-1 | . | TRBD1 | 13 | CSAIQGLWETQYF | TGCAGCGCTATACAGGGGCTCTGGGAGACCCAGTACTTC
TRBJ1-1 | TRBV3-1/TRBV3-2 | . | . | 13 | CASTDGGYTEAFF | TGTGCCAGCACCGACGGGGGATACACTGAAGCTTTCTTT
TRBJ2-5 | TRBV11-2 | . | TRBD1 | 14 | CASSPGQLQETQYF | TGTGCCAGCAGCCCGGGACAGCTCCAAGAGACCCAGTACTTC
TRBJ2-1 | TRBV11-3 | . | . | 16 | CASSLDGGGPYNEQFF | TGTGCCAGCAGCTTAGATGGGGGGGGCCCGTACAATGAGCAGTTCTTC
TRBJ2-3 | TRBV11-3 | . | . | 14 | CASSLNGETDTQYF | TGTGCCAGCAGCTTAAACGGGGAGACAGATACGCAGTATTTT
TRBJ1-2 | TRBV10-3 | . | . | 12 | CAISEQGWGYTF | TGTGCCATCAGTGAACAGGGCTGGGGCTACACCTTC
TRBJ1-4 | TRBV4-2 | . | TRBD1 | 17 | CASSQEQGARTNEKLFF | TGTGCCAGCAGCCAAGAGCAGGGGGCACGCACTAATGAAAAACTGTTTTTT
TRBJ2-7 | TRBV11-3 | once | TRBD1 | 15 | CASSSGTGGWYEQYF | TGTGCCAGCAGCTCCGGGACAGGGGGTTGGTACGAGCAGTACTTC
TRBJ1-2 | TRBV7-3 | . | TRBD1 | 13 | CASSYGQGDGYTF | TGTGCCAGCAGCTACGGACAGGGGGATGGCTACACCTTC
TRBJ1-2 | TRBV30 | . | TRBD1 | 14 | CAWSFQGAYNGYTF | TGTGCCTGGAGTTTTCAGGGGGCCTACAATGGCTACACCTTC
TRBJ2-3 | TRBV10-1 | . | TRBD2 | 16 | CASSEGTSGDTDTQYF | TGCGCCAGCAGCGAAGGGACTAGCGGAGACACAGATACGCAGTATTTT
TRBJ2-2 | TRBV27 | once | TRBD2 | 17 | CASSLFSGGINTGELFF | TGTGCCAGCAGTTTATTTAGCGGGGGGATTAACACCGGGGAGCTGTTTTTT
TRBJ2-1 | TRBV19 | . | TRBD2 | 14 | CASTSGLAGVEQFF | TGTGCCAGTACCTCGGGACTAGCGGGGGTTGAGCAGTTCTTC
TRBJ1-5 | TRBV27 | . | TRBD1 | 15 | CASSHGGQINQPQHF | TGTGCCAGCAGTCACGGGGGACAGATCAATCAGCCCCAGCATTTT
TRBJ2-1 | TRBV6-5 | . | TRBD2 | 14 | CASSPGLVIDEQFF | TGTGCCAGCAGCCCGGGACTAGTGATTGATGAGCAGTTCTTC
TRBJ1-5 | TRBV10-1 | few | . | 18 | CASPEGRGWDHSNQPQHF | TGCGCCAGCCCCGAGGGCCGGGGGTGGGATCATAGCAATCAGCCCCAGCATTTT
TRBJ2-2 | TRBV18 | once | TRBD1 | 14 | CASSPLQGAGELFF | TGTGCCAGCTCACCACTGCAGGGGGCCGGGGAGCTGTTTTTT
TRBJ2-5 | TRBV30 | . | . | 15 | CAWQGEVLGQETQYF | TGTGCCTGGCAGGGTGAGGTTTTGGGACAAGAGACCCAGTACTTC
TRBJ2-5 | TRBV3-1/TRBV3-2 | . | . | 11 | CASSTGETQYF | TGTGCCAGCAGCACAGGGGAGACCCAGTACTTC
TRBJ1-1 | TRBV12-3/TRBV12-4 | few | TRBD1 | 13 | CASTKPPTGEAFF | TGTGCCAGCACCAAGCCCCCGACAGGGGAAGCTTTCTTT
TRBJ2-7 | TRBV27 | . | TRBD1 | 15 | CASSSAGTAAIEQYF | TGTGCCAGCAGCTCCGCCGGGACAGCCGCTATCGAGCAGTACTTC
TRBJ2-1 | TRBV2 | . | TRBD2 | 18 | CASKGLAETHRIYNEQFF | TGTGCCAGCAAAGGGCTAGCGGAAACCCACCGCATCTACAATGAGCAGTTCTTC
TRBJ1-2 | TRBV5-1 | . | . | 15 | CASSLKRDSGYGYTF | TGCGCCAGCAGCTTGAAACGGGACTCGGGCTATGGCTACACCTTC
TRBJ1-2 | TRBV19 | . | TRBD1 | 14 | CASSPDRGHYGYTF | TGTGCCAGTAGTCCGGACAGGGGTCACTATGGCTACACCTTC
TRBJ1-2 | TRBV2 | . | . | 13 | CASGVGHNYGYTF | TGTGCCAGCGGGGTGGGGCACAACTATGGCTACACCTTC
TRBJ1-2 | TRBV5-5 | . | . | 15 | CASSSAPPGDYGYTF | TGTGCCAGCAGCTCCGCCCCCCCAGGGGACTATGGCTACACCTTC
TRBJ1-1 | TRBV6-5 | . | . | 13 | CASSYTANTEAFF | TGTGCCAGCAGCTATACAGCTAACACTGAAGCTTTCTTT
TRBJ2-2 | TRBV7-9 | . | TRBD1 | 15 | CASSFIQGDAGELFF | TGTGCCAGCAGCTTCATACAGGGGGACGCCGGGGAGCTGTTTTTT
TRBJ2-7 | TRBV9 | . | TRBD1 | 16 | CASSVALGQGNNEQYF | TGTGCCAGCAGCGTAGCTTTGGGACAGGGTAACAACGAGCAGTACTTC
TRBJ1-1 | TRBV5-8 | . | . | 12 | CASSLGWSEAFF | TGTGCCAGCAGCTTGGGTTGGAGTGAAGCTTTCTTT
TRBJ2-7 | TRBV30 | . | . | 11 | CAWSRVDEQYF | TGTGCCTGGAGCAGGGTAGACGAGCAGTACTTC
TRBJ2-5 | TRBV18 | once | . | 12 | CASSPRLETQYF | TGTGCCAGCTCACCGCGGCTAGAGACCCAGTACTTC